The present entry profiles one TCR beta chain with its context. CD25-based Treg depletion was applied to purified naive CD4+ T cells. CDR1 and CDR2 (germline): SGHTA, FQGNSA. The CDR3 covers 16 residues. Trimming at V came to 5 bases and at J to 1 base, leaving 7 bases not matched to a gene. Constant-region reverse primers amplified full-length variable regions, followed by semi-nested Nested Universal Primer A PCR. Via MiXCR, TCRdb re-called the 5' RACE reads, giving one row per CDR3 protein. The repertoire holds roughly 54,000 distinct CDR3 sequences, with over 15% as singletons. Material: naive CD4+ T cells sorted from blood. Subset of the sample: naive CD4+ T cells, CD4+CD45RA+CD25-. The clonotype comes from a female donor with breast cancer. The gene calls are TRBV7-2 and TRBJ2-3; 9 nucleotides match TRBD1. The CDR3 spells CASSIRTGARTDTQYF. For the CDR3, the DNA is TGTGCCAGCAGCATTAGGACAGGGGCCCGCACAGATACGCAGTATTTT.